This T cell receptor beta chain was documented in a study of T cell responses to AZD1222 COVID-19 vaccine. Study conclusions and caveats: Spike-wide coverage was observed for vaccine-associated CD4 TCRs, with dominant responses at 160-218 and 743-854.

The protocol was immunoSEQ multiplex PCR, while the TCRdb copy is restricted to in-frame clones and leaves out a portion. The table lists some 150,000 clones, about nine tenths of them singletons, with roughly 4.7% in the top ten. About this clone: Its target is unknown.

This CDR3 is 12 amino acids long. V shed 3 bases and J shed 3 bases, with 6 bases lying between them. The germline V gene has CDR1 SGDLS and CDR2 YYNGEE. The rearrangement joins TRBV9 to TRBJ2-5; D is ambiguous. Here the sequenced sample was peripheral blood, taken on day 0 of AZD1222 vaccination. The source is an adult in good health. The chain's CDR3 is CASSGVEETQYF. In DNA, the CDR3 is TGTGCCAGCAGCGGCGTAGAAGAGACCCAGTACTTC.